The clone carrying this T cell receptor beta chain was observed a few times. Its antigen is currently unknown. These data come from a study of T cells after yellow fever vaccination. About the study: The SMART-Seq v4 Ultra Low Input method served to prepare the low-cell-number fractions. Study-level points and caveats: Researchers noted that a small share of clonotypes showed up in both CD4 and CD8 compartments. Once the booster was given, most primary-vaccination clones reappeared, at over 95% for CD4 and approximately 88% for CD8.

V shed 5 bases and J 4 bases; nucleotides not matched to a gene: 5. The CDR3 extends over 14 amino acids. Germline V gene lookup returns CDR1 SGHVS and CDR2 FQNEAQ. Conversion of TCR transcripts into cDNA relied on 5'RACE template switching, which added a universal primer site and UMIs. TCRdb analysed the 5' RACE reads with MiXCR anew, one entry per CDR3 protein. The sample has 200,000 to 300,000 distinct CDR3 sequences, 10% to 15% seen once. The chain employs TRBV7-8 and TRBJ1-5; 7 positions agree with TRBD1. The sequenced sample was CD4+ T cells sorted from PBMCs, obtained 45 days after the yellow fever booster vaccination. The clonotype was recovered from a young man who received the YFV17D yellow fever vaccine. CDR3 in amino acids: CASSADRANQPQHF. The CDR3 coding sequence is TGTGCCAGCAGCGCCGACAGGGCGAATCAGCCCCAGCATTTT.